The next 24 T cell receptor beta chains were all read from a single sample in a study of cytomegalovirus exposure and HLA in healthy donors. The PCR contained 60 Vbeta and 13 Jbeta primers. Some clones are missing from TCRdb's copy, which holds only in-frame ones; the method was immunoSEQ multiplex PCR. The sample lists 100,000 to 150,000 clones; around three quarters were seen once. Specimen: PBMCs. The receptors shown here come from a woman aged 45 to 65 in good health and CMV-seronegative.

This clone has only one observation. The chain joins TRBV5-1 to TRBJ2-3; 7 bases match TRBD2. Trimming removed 7 bases from V and 0 bases from J; junction bases left unmatched: 8. Germline lookup yields CDR1 SGHRS and CDR2 YFSETQ. CDR3 length equals 15 residues. The CDR3 nucleotides read TGCGCCAGCCAACTAGCGTTTACTAGCACAGATACGCAGTATTTT. This sequence encodes CASQLAFTSTDTQYF.

The chain combines TRBV7-9 with TRBJ1-5; D is unclear. Germline-derived CDR1 and CDR2 are SEHNR and FQNEAQ (reference sequence). CDR3 length: 13 amino acids. Trimming shortened V by 3 bases and J by 5 bases, and 8 bases separated the two germline ends. As DNA, the CDR3 is TGTGCCAGCAGCTTTAACGGGTATCAGCCCCAGCATTTT. Its translation: CASSFNGYQPQHF.

This clone appeared once. This chain uses TRBV4-1 with TRBJ2-1, with TRBD2 as a possible D gene (7 bases). CDR1 MGHRA and CDR2 YSYEKL come from the germline V gene. V was trimmed by 0 bases and J by 8 bases, leaving 14 bases between them. This CDR3 comprises 15 residues. The CDR3 reads CASSQERGAEDEQFF. The CDR3 DNA is TGCGCCAGCAGCCAAGAACGGGGGGCTGAGGATGAGCAGTTCTTC.

V is TRBV13 and J is TRBJ2-6; possibly TRBD1 for D (6 bases). Trimming took 1 base from V and 1 from J, leaving 11 bases between them. Germline V CDR1 and CDR2: PRHDT, FYEKMQ (reference sequence). The CDR3 is 17 amino acids. The CDR3 loop reads CASSLVQGNSGANVLTF. DNA for the CDR3: TGTGCCAGCAGCTTAGTACAGGGCAATTCTGGGGCCAACGTCCTGACTTTC.

The V call is TRBV9, the J call TRBJ2-3; 12 bases line up with TRBD2. V was clipped by 1 base and J by 2 bases; unmatched bases: 11. The CDR3 totals 19 residues. Germline lookup yields CDR1 SGDLS and CDR2 YYNGEE. The CDR3 region has the DNA TGTGCCAGCAGCGTATCGATCACTAGCGGGAGGCAATTCACAGATACGCAGTATTTT. Translating gives CASSVSITSGRQFTDTQYF.

The V and J genes are TRBV5-1 and TRBJ1-3; D uncertain. The V end was cut by 4 bases, the J end by 0 bases, with 11 bases between. The CDR3 length is 15 residues. Looked up from germline, CDR1 is SGHRS and CDR2 is YFSETQ. The CDR3 DNA reads as TGCGCCAGCAGCCTACCGGGGAACTCTGGAAACACCATATATTTT. Protein: CASSLPGNSGNTIYF.

The rearrangement joins TRBV27 to TRBJ1-4; D not certain. Germline V gives CDR1 MNHEY, CDR2 SMNVEV (reference sequence). The V end was cut by 4 bases, the J end by 4 bases, with 7 bases between. The CDR3 is 13 amino acids. The CDR3 DNA reads TGTGCCAGCAGTTCTCGCGGTAATGAAAAACTGTTTTTT. This gives the protein CASSSRGNEKLFF. Looking up the rest from reference TRBV27 and TRBJ1-4 gives the full variable domain: EAQVTQNPRYLITVTGKKLTVTCSQNMNHEYMSWYRQDPGLGLRQIYYSMNVEVTDKGDVPEGYKVSRKEKRNFPLILESPSPNQTSLYFCASSSRGNEKLFFGSGTQLSVL.

The V gene is TRBV11-2, the J gene TRBJ1-4; D is ambiguous. The V end lost 0 bases, the J end lost 4 bases, and 9 bases lay between the germline ends. The CDR3 covers 15 residues. Germline V CDR1 and CDR2: SGHAT, FQNNGV. DNA of the CDR3: TGTGCCAGCAGCTTAGAACCCGGGAATAATGAAAAACTGTTTTTT. This codes for CASSLEPGNNEKLFF.

This clone was observed a handful of times. The rearrangement links TRBV5-6 to TRBJ2-3, with a tentative D call TRBD2 (7 bases). Germline V gives CDR1 SGHDT, CDR2 YYEEEE. The CDR3 totals 17 residues. V was cut by 4 bases and J by 2 bases, with 20 bases left in between. The DNA of the CDR3 is TGTGCCAGCAGCACGGGGGGCCGGGGTTTTGACACAGATACGCAGTATTTT. It encodes CASSTGGRGFDTDTQYF.

This chain connects TRBV4-1 to TRBJ2-3; the match to TRBD2 covers 15 bases. In germline, CDR1 is MGHRA, CDR2 YSYEKL. Trimming cost V 4 bases and J 3 bases; bases outside gene matches: 2. This CDR3 region has 16 residues. In DNA, the CDR3 is TGCGCCAGCAGCCCCGGGACTAGCGGGAGGACAGATACGCAGTATTTT. It codes for CASSPGTSGRTDTQYF.

This chain joins TRBV7-9 and TRBJ2-2; 7 bases map to TRBD2. The V segment lost 2 bases and the J segment 5 bases; nucleotides outside the gene matches: 8. Germline V gene sequence: CDR1 SEHNR, CDR2 FQNEAQ (reference sequence). The CDR3 sequence is 16 residues long. Written as DNA, the CDR3 is TGTGCCAGCAGCTTACTCGCGGGAGAGGGTACCGGGGAGCTGTTTTTT. Its translation: CASSLLAGEGTGELFF.

The chain carries TRBV5-1 and TRBJ2-3, with 10 bases matching TRBD1. CDR3 length: 15 residues. V lost 4 bases to trimming and J lost 6 bases; unmatched junction nucleotides: 8. Germline CDR1 and CDR2: SGHRS and YFSETQ. CDR3 in DNA: TGCGCCAGCAGCATGGGGACAGGGGTCATCGATACGCAGTATTTT. The encoded protein is CASSMGTGVIDTQYF.

V is TRBV6-5 and J is TRBJ2-1; D gene ambiguous. This CDR3 spans 13 amino acids. V lost 4 bases and J 6 bases, leaving 10 bases between the germline ends. CDR1 and CDR2 from the germline V gene are MNHEY and SVGAGI. In nucleotides, the CDR3 is TGTGCCAGCAGTTTAGATCTCACCAATGAGCAGTTCTTC. It codes for CASSLDLTNEQFF.

The chain employs TRBV27 and TRBJ1-5; maybe TRBD1 (5 bases). Germline V lookup: CDR1 MNHEY, CDR2 SMNVEV (reference sequence). Trimming took 3 bases from V and 9 from J, leaving 18 bases between them. The CDR3 is made up of 15 amino acids. CDR3 sequence: CASSLGGLTDGPQHF. The CDR3 DNA reads as TGTGCCAGCAGTTTGGGGGGACTGACGGATGGGCCCCAGCATTTT.

The chain joins TRBV4-2 to TRBJ2-7; D may be TRBD1 (6 bases). CDR3 length: 15 amino acids. From germline, CDR1 is LGHNA and CDR2 YNFKEQ. Trimming took 1 base from V and 5 from J, leaving 15 bases between them. Here the CDR3 reads CASSQAGTHTNEQYF. DNA of the CDR3: TGTGCCAGCAGCCAAGCGGGGACACACACCAACGAGCAGTACTTC.

On this clone itself: Other nucleotide sequences from this sample produce the same CDR3. This chain connects TRBV7-2 to TRBJ2-6; D is unresolved. Trimming stripped 5 bases from V and 5 bases from J, with 13 bases between. This CDR3 is 15 amino acids long. Germline CDR1 SGHTA, CDR2 FQGNSA. CDR3 residues: CASSPASWRANVLTF. The CDR3 coding sequence is TGTGCCAGCAGCCCAGCTAGTTGGCGGGCCAACGTCCTGACTTTC.

This clone was counted once. The chain joins TRBV15 to TRBJ1-2; TRBD1 matches 11 bases. Trimming removed 3 bases from V and 1 base from J; junction bases left unmatched: 4. This CDR3 is 16 amino acids long. CDR1 is LNHNV, CDR2 YYDKDF, per germline (reference sequence). The CDR3 DNA reads as TGTGCCACCAGCAGGGACAGGGGGCCGGGTAACTATGGCTACACCTTC. Protein: CATSRDRGPGNYGYTF.

The chain recombines TRBV27 with TRBJ1-2, with D perhaps TRBD1 (6 bases). This CDR3 is built from 15 residues. Trimming cost V 6 bases and J 8 bases, with 22 bases left between them. Per germline, CDR1 MNHEY and CDR2 SMNVEV (reference sequence). DNA for the CDR3: TGTGCCAGCAGGGCCCCCGGACAGCCTCTTTGGGGCTACACCTTC. It translates to CASRAPGQPLWGYTF.

The gene calls are TRBV10-2 and TRBJ1-4; a weak D match, TRBD1 (6 bases). The CDR3 is 13 amino acids. The V gene's germline CDR1 is WSHSY and CDR2 SAAADI. Trimming cost V 7 bases and J 4 bases, with 10 bases left between them. The CDR3 reads CASTRQDNEKLFF. The CDR3 DNA reads as TGCGCCAGCACCCGACAGGATAATGAAAAACTGTTTTTT.

The chain joins TRBV29-1 to TRBJ2-1; D is perhaps TRBD1 (5 bases). CDR1 and CDR2 from the germline V gene are SQVTM and ANQGSEA. Trimming removed 7 bases at V and 3 bases at J, with 7 bases between. The CDR3 spans 11 residues. The CDR3 nucleotides read TGCAGCGGGACACTCTACAATGAGCAGTTCTTC. This codes for CSGTLYNEQFF.

This clone was recorded once. The chain links TRBV19 to TRBJ1-2; D may be TRBD1 (6 bases). Germline V lookup: CDR1 LNHDA, CDR2 SQIVND (reference sequence). The germline V and J ends were trimmed by 5 bases and 0 bases, with 13 bases remaining between them. The CDR3 is 15 amino acids. The CDR3 here is CASSALGGTNYGYTF. The CDR3 DNA follows: TGTGCCAGTAGTGCGCTAGGGGGAACTAACTATGGCTACACCTTC.

The chain couples TRBV7-2 to TRBJ2-1; 8 bases align to TRBD2. This CDR3 is built from 16 residues. CDR1 and CDR2 (germline): SGHTA, FQGNSA. Trimming at V came to 0 bases and at J to 2 bases, leaving 3 bases not matched to a gene. CDR3 in amino acids: CASSLASGGAYNEQFF. The CDR3 nucleotides are TGTGCCAGCAGCTTAGCGTCGGGAGGGGCCTACAATGAGCAGTTCTTC.

V and J are TRBV4-3 and TRBJ2-2; perhaps TRBD1 as D (5 bases). The CDR3 has 14 amino acids. V gave up 0 bases and J gave up 6 bases, with 8 bases separating them. The germline V gene encodes CDR1 LGHNA and CDR2 YSLEER. The CDR3 DNA reads TGCGCCAGCAGCCAAGATCCCAGGGCCGGGGAGCTGTTTTTT. This sequence encodes CASSQDPRAGELFF.

This chain links TRBV7-2 with TRBJ1-3; perhaps TRBD1 as D (6 bases). The V end lost 5 bases, the J end lost 5 bases, and 13 bases lay between the germline ends. The CDR3 covers 14 residues. Germline V gives CDR1 SGHTA, CDR2 FQGNSA. The CDR3 here is CASSHGGQRNTIYF. The CDR3 DNA reads as TGTGCCAGCAGCCACGGCGGACAGCGAAACACCATATATTTT.